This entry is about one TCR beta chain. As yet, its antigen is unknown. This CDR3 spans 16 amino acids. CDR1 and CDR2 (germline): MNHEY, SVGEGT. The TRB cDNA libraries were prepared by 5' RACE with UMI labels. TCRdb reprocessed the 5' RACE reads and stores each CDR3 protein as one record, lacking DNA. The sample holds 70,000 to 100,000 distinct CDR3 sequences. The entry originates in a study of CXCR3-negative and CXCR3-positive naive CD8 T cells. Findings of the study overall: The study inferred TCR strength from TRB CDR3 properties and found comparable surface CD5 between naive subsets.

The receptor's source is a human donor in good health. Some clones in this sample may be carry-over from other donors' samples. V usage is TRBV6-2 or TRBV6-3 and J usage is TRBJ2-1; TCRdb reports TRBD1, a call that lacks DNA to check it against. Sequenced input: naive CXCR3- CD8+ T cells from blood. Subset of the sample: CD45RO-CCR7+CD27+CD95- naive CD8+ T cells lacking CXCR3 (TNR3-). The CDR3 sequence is CASIPLQGIAYNEQFF.